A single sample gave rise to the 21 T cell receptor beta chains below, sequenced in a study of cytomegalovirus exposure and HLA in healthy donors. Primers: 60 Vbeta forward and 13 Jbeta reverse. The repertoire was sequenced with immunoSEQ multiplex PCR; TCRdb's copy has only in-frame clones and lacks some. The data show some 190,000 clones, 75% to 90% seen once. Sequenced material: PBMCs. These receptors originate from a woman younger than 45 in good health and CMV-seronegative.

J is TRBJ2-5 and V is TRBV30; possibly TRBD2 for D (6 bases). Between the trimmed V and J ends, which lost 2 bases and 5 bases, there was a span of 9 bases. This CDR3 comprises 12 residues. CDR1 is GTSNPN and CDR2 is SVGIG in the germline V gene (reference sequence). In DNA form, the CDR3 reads TGTGCCTGGAGTTTCGGAGGGGAGACCCAGTACTTC. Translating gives CAWSFGGETQYF.

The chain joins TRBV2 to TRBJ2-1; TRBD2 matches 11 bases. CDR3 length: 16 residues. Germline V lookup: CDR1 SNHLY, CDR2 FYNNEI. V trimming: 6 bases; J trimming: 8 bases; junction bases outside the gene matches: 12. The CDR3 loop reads CASSLTTSGSWDEQFF. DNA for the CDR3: TGTGCCAGCAGCCTGACTACTAGCGGGAGTTGGGATGAGCAGTTCTTC.

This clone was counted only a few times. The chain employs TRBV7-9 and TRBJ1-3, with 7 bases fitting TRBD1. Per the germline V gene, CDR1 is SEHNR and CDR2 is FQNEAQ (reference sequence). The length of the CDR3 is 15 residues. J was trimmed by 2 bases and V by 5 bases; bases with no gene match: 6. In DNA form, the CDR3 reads TGTGCCAGCAGCCCGGGACAGACCCCTGGAAACACCATATATTTT. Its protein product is CASSPGQTPGNTIYF.

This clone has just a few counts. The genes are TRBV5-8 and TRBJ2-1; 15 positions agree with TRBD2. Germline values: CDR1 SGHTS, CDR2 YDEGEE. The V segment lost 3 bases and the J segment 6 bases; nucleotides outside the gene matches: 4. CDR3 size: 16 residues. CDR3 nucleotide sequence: TGTGCCAGCAGCTCGCGGACTAGCGGGGGGGCCAATGAGCAGTTCTTC. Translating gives CASSSRTSGGANEQFF. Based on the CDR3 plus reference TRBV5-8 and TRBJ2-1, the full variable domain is EAGVTQSPTHLIKTRGQQATLRCSPISGHTSVYWYQQALGLGLQFLLWYDEGEERNRGNFPPRFSGRQFPNYSSELNVNALELEDSALYLCASSSRTSGGANEQFFGPGTRLTVL.

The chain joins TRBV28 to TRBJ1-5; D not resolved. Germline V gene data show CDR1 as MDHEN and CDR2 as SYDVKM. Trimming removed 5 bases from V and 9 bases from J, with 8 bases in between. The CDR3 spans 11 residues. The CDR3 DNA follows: TGTGCCAGCAGTCACCCCAGGCCCCAGCATTTT. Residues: CASSHPRPQHF.

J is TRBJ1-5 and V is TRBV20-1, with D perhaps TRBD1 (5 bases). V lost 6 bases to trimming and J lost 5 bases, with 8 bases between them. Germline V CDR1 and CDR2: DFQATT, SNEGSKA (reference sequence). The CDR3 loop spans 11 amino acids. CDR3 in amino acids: CSAGLDQPQHF. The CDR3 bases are TGCAGTGCGGGGCTGGATCAGCCCCAGCATTTT.

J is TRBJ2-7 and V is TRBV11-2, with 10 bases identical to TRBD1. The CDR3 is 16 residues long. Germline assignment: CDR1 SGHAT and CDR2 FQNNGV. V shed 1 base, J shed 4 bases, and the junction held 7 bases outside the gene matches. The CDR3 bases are TGTGCCAGCAGCTTAGGGGTCGGGGACAGGGGTTACGAGCAGTACTTC. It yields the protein CASSLGVGDRGYEQYF.

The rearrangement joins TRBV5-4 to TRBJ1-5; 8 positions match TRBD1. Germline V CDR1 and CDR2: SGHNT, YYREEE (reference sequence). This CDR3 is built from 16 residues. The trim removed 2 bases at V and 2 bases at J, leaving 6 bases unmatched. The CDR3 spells CASSLSDRVRNQPQHF. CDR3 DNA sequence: TGTGCCAGCAGCTTATCGGACAGGGTGCGCAATCAGCCCCAGCATTTT.

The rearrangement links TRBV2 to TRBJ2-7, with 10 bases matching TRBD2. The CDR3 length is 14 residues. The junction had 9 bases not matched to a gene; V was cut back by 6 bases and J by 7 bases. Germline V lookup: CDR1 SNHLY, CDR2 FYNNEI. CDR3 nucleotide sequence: TGTGCCAGCAGGGGAGCGGGAGGGCCCGATGAGCAGTACTTC. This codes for CASRGAGGPDEQYF.

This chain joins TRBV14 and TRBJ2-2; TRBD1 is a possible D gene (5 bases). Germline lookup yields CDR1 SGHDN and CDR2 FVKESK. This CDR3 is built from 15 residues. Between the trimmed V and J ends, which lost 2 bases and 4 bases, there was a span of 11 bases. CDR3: CASSQRRQGTGELFF. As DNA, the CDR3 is TGTGCCAGCAGCCAAAGGCGCCAGGGCACCGGGGAGCTGTTTTTT.

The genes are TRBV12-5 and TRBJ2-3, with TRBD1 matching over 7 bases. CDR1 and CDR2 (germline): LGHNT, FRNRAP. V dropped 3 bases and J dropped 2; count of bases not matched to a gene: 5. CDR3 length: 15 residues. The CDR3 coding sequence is TGTGCTAGTGGTTTTACAGGGGCAGCCACAGATACGCAGTATTTT. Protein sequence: CASGFTGAATDTQYF.

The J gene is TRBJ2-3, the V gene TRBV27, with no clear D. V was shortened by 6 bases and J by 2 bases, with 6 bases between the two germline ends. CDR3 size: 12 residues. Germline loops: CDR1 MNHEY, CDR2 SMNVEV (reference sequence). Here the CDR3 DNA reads TGTGCCAGCAGCCACTCCACAGATACGCAGTATTTT. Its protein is CASSHSTDTQYF.

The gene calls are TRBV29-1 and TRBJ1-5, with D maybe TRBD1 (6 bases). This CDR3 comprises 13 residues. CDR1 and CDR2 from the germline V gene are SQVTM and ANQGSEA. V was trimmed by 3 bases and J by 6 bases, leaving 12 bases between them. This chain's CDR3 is CSVDQGRGQPQHF. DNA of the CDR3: TGCAGCGTTGACCAGGGGCGAGGTCAGCCCCAGCATTTT.

This CDR3 is CASSSGTSGRGETQYF. In DNA, the CDR3 is TGCGCCAGCAGCTCGGGGACTAGCGGGAGAGGAGAGACCCAGTACTTC. V gene TRBV5-1 combines with J gene TRBJ2-5; 14 nucleotides match TRBD2. CDR3 size: 16 residues. Germline V gives CDR1 SGHRS, CDR2 YFSETQ. Unmatched junction bases numbered 5, after V lost 3 bases and J lost 4 bases.

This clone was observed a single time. The CDR3 loop reads CASRGLVVYEQFF. In DNA form, the CDR3 reads TGTGCCAGCAGGGGACTAGTTGTCTATGAGCAGTTCTTC. This chain links TRBV6-1 with TRBJ2-1, with 8 bases matching TRBD2. V lost 6 bases and J lost 8; bases outside the gene matches: 6. Looked up from germline, CDR1 is MNHNS and CDR2 is SASEGT. The CDR3 sequence is 13 residues long.

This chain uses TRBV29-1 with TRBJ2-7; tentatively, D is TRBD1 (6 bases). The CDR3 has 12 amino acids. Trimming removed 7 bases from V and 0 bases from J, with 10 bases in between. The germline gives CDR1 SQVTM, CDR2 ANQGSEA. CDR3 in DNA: TGCAGCGCTGGACAGTCCTCCTACGAGCAGTACTTC. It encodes CSAGQSSYEQYF.

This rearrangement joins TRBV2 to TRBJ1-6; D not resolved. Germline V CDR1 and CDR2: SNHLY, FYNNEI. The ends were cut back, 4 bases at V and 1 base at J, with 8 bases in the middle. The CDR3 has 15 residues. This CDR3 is CASSVEGSYNSPLHF. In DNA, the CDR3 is TGTGCCAGCAGTGTTGAGGGTTCCTATAATTCACCCCTCCACTTT.

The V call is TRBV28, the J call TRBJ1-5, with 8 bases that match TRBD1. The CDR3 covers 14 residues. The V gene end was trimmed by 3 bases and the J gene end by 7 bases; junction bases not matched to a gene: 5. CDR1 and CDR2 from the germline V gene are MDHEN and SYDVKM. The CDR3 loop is CASSFGQGRQPQHF. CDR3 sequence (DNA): TGTGCCAGCAGTTTCGGACAGGGAAGGCAGCCCCAGCATTTT.

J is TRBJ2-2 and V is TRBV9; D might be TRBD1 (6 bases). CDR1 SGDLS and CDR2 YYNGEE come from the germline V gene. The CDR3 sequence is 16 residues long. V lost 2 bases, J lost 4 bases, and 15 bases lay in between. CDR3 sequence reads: CASSVHQGSRTGELFF. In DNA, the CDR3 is TGTGCCAGCAGCGTTCATCAGGGGTCGCGCACCGGGGAGCTGTTTTTT.

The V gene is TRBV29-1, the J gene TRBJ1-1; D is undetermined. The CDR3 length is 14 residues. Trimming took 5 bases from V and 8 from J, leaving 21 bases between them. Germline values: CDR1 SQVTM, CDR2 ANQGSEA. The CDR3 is CSVKVRGDNGEAFF. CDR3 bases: TGCAGCGTTAAGGTACGGGGTGATAACGGGGAAGCTTTCTTT. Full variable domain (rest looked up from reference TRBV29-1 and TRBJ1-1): SAVISQKPSRDICQRGTSLTIQCQVDSQVTMMFWYRQQPGQSLTLIATANQGSEATYESGFVIDKFPISRPNLTFSTLTVSNMSPEDSSIYLCSVKVRGDNGEAFFGQGTRLTVV.

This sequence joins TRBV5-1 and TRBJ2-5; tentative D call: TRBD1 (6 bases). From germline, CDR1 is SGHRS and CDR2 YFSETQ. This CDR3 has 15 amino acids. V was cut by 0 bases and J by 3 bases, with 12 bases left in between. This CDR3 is CASSLAGTKEETQYF. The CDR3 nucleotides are TGCGCCAGCAGCTTGGCCGGGACAAAGGAAGAGACCCAGTACTTC.